The rows below give T cell receptor beta chains drawn from one sample of a study of T cells in Graves' hyperthyroidism and ophthalmopathy. TCRdb reprocessed the multiplex PCR reads via MiXCR and lists one record per CDR3 protein. Of around 99,000 distinct CDR3 sequences in the sample, more than 15% were seen once. The material sequenced was blood. These receptors all come from a woman aged 45-59 years with Graves' hyperthyroidism. Each CDR3 is given with its conserved first and last residue. D genes are given only for firm matches. Clone size is not always given. Where it is, it says once, few, many or a class for expanded clones.

D,size,V,J,DNA,CDR3
NA,many,TRBV20-1,TRBJ1-4,TGCAGTGCTACCCCCGCTACCCTGCTTAATGAAAAACTGTTTTTT,CSATPATLLNEKLFF
TRBD2,NA,TRBV2,TRBJ2-1,TGTGCCAGCAGTGAAAAGACTAGCGGCTACAATGAGCAGTTCTTC,CASSEKTSGYNEQFF
NA,many,TRBV13,TRBJ2-2,TGTGCCAGCAGCGCCTCCGTCGAGGGGACGAACACCGGGGAGCTGTTTTTT,CASSASVEGTNTGELFF
TRBD1,many,TRBV12-3/TRBV12-4,TRBJ1-2,TGTGCCAGCAGAATGACAGGGTTGGTTGGCTACACCTTC,CASRMTGLVGYTF
NA,few,TRBV2,TRBJ1-5,TGTGCCAGCAACGGACTTAGCAATCAGCCCCAGCATTTT,CASNGLSNQPQHF
NA,many,TRBV28,TRBJ2-6,TGTGCCAGCAGTTTCCAAATCTCTGGGGCCAACGTCCTGACTTTC,CASSFQISGANVLTF
TRBD1,many,TRBV28,TRBJ2-7,TGTGCCAGCAGTTTAAGGCACAGGGGCTACGAGCAGTACTTC,CASSLRHRGYEQYF
TRBD2,once,TRBV7-2,TRBJ2-3,TGTGCCAGCAGCTTAGTGGGGCTAGCGGCAACAGATACGCAGTATTTT,CASSLVGLAATDTQYF
NA,many,TRBV3-1,TRBJ1-1,TGTGCCAGCAGCCAAAGGGAGAGAAACACTGAAGCTTTCTTT,CASSQRERNTEAFF
TRBD1,NA,TRBV28,TRBJ1-2,TGTGCCAGCAGGGGGACCGGACAGGGTCAATATGGCTACACCTTC,CASRGTGQGQYGYTF
TRBD1,many,TRBV12-3/TRBV12-4,TRBJ1-4,TGTGCCAGCAGGACAGGGGGCGCCTCTGAAAAACTGTTTTTT,CASRTGGASEKLFF
NA,many,TRBV11-2,TRBJ2-1,TGTGCCAGCGAGTTGGAGGTATTCGGGAGTGAGCAGTTCTTC,CASELEVFGSEQFF
NA,few,TRBV10-2,TRBJ1-5,TGCGCCAGCAGTGGGGCCCGGGGCCAGCCCCAGCATTTT,CASSGARGQPQHF
TRBD1,many,TRBV7-9,TRBJ1-5,TGTGCCAGCAGCCCACAGGGGTTTAGCAATCAGCCCCAGCATTTT,CASSPQGFSNQPQHF
NA,many,TRBV6-1,TRBJ2-5,TGTGCCAGCAGTGATCGCCTAGGGGAGACCCAGTACTTC,CASSDRLGETQYF
TRBD1,many,TRBV7-9,TRBJ2-5,TGTGCCAGCAGCTTAGAGGGGACAGGACAAGAGACCCAGTACTTC,CASSLEGTGQETQYF
TRBD2,many,TRBV18,TRBJ2-1,TGTGCCAGCTCACCGGGCGGGAGATCGGATGGGCAGTTCTTC,CASSPGGRSDGQFF
TRBD2,many,TRBV29-1,TRBJ2-1,TGCAGCGTTGAAGATCGGCGACTAGCGGACAATGAGCAGTTCTTC,CSVEDRRLADNEQFF
NA,many,TRBV6-2/TRBV6-3,TRBJ1-1,TGTGCCAGCAGTTACTGGGACACGCTAAGCTTGAACACTGAAGCTTTCTTT,CASSYWDTLSLNTEAFF
TRBD2,many,TRBV7-8,TRBJ2-1,TGTGCCAGCAGCTCAACTAGCGGGGGGGTTCGCTCCTACAATGAGCAGTTCTTC,CASSSTSGGVRSYNEQFF
TRBD1,once,TRBV18,TRBJ2-7,TGTGCCAGCTCAGCCAAGACAGGGATGACCTACGAGCAGTACTTC,CASSAKTGMTYEQYF
NA,NA,TRBV19,TRBJ2-1,TGTGCCAGCGAGACAGGTTGGGGTTATAATGAGCAGTTCTTC,CASETGWGYNEQFF
TRBD1,NA,TRBV2,TRBJ2-3,TGTGCCAGCAGTGAGGGGACAGACCCAGATACGCAGTATTTT,CASSEGTDPDTQYF
NA,many,TRBV19,TRBJ2-1,TGTGCCAGTAGTATACAGGGGGACTACTACAATGAGCAGTTCTTC,CASSIQGDYYNEQFF
NA,many,TRBV20-1,TRBJ2-3,TGCAGTGCTAGGGGGCCCTCAGATACGCAGTATTTT,CSARGPSDTQYF
TRBD2,many,TRBV6-1,TRBJ2-1,TGTGCCAGCAGTGATCCAGGACTAGCGGCCTACAATGAGCAGTTCTTC,CASSDPGLAAYNEQFF
NA,many,TRBV27,TRBJ1-1,TGTGCCAGCAGTCCAATGATGAACACTGAAGCTTTCTTT,CASSPMMNTEAFF
NA,many,TRBV20-1,TRBJ1-1,TGCAGTGCTGGGCCGCGGCCAGAAGCTTTCTTT,CSAGPRPEAFF
NA,many,TRBV18,TRBJ2-1,TGTGCCAGCTCAGACGACCGTGGTGAGCAGTTCTTC,CASSDDRGEQFF
NA,NA,TRBV18,TRBJ1-1,TGTGCCAGCTCACCCGCCGAAGGCCTTGAAGCTTTCTTT,CASSPAEGLEAFF
TRBD2,many,TRBV7-9,TRBJ2-1,TGTGCCAGCAGATCGGGAGGGGGAGGGCCAAACAATGAGCAGTTCTTC,CASRSGGGGPNNEQFF
TRBD1,many,TRBV2,TRBJ1-2,TGTGCCAGCAAAGGACAGGCGGGTTATGGCTACACCTTC,CASKGQAGYGYTF
NA,NA,TRBV11-2,TRBJ2-1,TGTGCCAGCAGCGACGTCTTTCGAGGACCCGCCCGGAATGAGCAGTTCTTC,CASSDVFRGPARNEQFF
TRBD1,NA,TRBV20-1,TRBJ2-2,TGCAGTGCTAGCACAACACAGGGGTCCACCGGGGAGCTGTTTTTT,CSASTTQGSTGELFF
NA,NA,TRBV9,TRBJ1-2,TGTGCCAGCAGCGTAGCTACTGGGGGGCGCCTCGGGGGCTACACCTTC,CASSVATGGRLGGYTF
NA,NA,TRBV19,TRBJ2-4,TGTGCCAGTAGTAGGACAGTTCTAGCCAAAAACATTCAGTACTTC,CASSRTVLAKNIQYF
NA,NA,TRBV19,TRBJ2-7,TGTGCCAGTAGTATGCGTCCTCGTGGCGAGCAGTACTTC,CASSMRPRGEQYF
NA,many,TRBV7-9,TRBJ2-6,TGTGCCAGCAGCCCGGCCGTGGGGGCCAACGTCCTGACTTTC,CASSPAVGANVLTF
NA,many,TRBV3-1,TRBJ2-5,TGTGCCAGCAGCCAGACTGCTATGAGCGAGACCCAGTACTTC,CASSQTAMSETQYF
TRBD2,NA,TRBV19,TRBJ2-2,TGTGCCAGTAGTATGACTAGCGGGAGGGTGAACACCGGGGAGCTGTTTTTT,CASSMTSGRVNTGELFF
TRBD1,NA,TRBV2,TRBJ1-5,TGTGCCAGCAGTCATCTACCGGGCAGGGGGCCAGTCGCGGAAGGCCCCCAGCATTTT,CASSHLPGRGPVAEGPQHF
NA,many,TRBV7-8,TRBJ2-5,TGTGCCAGCAGCTTTCTAGCGACGAAGACCCAGTACTTC,CASSFLATKTQYF
NA,many,TRBV28,TRBJ1-1,TGTGCCAGCAGGGGATACCAGGGATACGCTGAAGCTTTCTTT,CASRGYQGYAEAFF
NA,many,TRBV9,TRBJ2-2,TGTGCCAGCAGCGTAGGTGGTCCGACCGGGGAGCTGTTTTTT,CASSVGGPTGELFF
TRBD1,NA,TRBV7-9,TRBJ2-2,TGTGCCAGCAGCTTCCCACAGGGGCCGAACACCGGGGAGCTGTTTTTT,CASSFPQGPNTGELFF
NA,few,TRBV5-5,TRBJ2-2,TGTGCCAGCAGCCCCGATAGGTACCCCGGGGAGCTGTTTTTT,CASSPDRYPGELFF